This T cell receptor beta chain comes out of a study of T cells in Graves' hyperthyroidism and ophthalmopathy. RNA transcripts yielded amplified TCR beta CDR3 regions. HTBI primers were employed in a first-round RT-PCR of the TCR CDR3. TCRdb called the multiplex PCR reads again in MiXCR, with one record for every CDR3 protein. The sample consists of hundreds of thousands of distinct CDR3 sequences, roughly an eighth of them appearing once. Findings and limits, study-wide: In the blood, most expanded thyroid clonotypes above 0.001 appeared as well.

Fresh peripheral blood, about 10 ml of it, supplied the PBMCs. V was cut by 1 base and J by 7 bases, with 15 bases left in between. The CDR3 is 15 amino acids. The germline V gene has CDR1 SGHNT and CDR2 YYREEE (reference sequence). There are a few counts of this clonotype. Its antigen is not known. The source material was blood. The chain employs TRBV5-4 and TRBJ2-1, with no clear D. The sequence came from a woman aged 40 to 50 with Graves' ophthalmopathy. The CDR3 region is CASSLRMGNGNEQFF. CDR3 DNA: TGTGCCAGCAGCTTGAGGATGGGGAACGGGAATGAGCAGTTCTTC.